Shown below are 8 T cell receptor beta chains from a single sample sequenced in a study of shared clonotypes between healthy human individuals. It was CD45RO-negative cells, positively selected for CCR7, that made up naive CD8 cells, with terminally differentiated effector memory CD45RA+ cells excluded. Clones were sequenced by immunoSEQ multiplex PCR, and TCRdb holds only the in-frame ones, with some missing. The sample holds a few million clones; 93% are singletons and the top ten take 1.5% to 2%. The specimen sequenced was naive CD8+ T cells from PBMCs. These TCRs come from a man younger than 35 in good health. Some clones in this sample may be carry-over from other donors' samples.

The chain is built from TRBV27 and TRBJ2-3, with D perhaps matching TRBD2 (6 bases). Germline lookup yields CDR1 MNHEY and CDR2 SMNVEV (reference sequence). Trimming shortened V by 1 base and J by 0 bases, and 14 bases separated the two germline ends. This CDR3 comprises 17 residues. The CDR3 nucleotides are TGTGCCAGCAGTTTATTGGGGGGAGTGGCGAGCACAGATACGCAGTATTTT. Amino acid sequence: CASSLLGGVASTDTQYF.

As to this clone: The identical CDR3 is also encoded by other nucleotide sequences in the sample. The rearrangement joins TRBV5-1 to TRBJ1-1; no definite D call. CDR3 size: 14 residues. Trimming stripped 0 bases from V and 2 bases from J, with 8 bases between. Germline CDR1 is SGHRS and CDR2 is YFSETQ. CDR3 region: CASSLGGSNTEAFF. The CDR3 DNA sequence: TGCGCCAGCAGCTTGGGCGGCAGTAACACTGAAGCTTTCTTT.

This clone was seen a single time. This chain links TRBV7-2 with TRBJ1-2; D is ambiguous. This CDR3 contains 15 residues. Per the germline V gene, CDR1 is SGHTA and CDR2 is FQGNSA. Between the trimmed V and J ends, which lost 4 bases and 4 bases, there was a span of 16 bases. CDR3 sequence: CASSSIVYGRYGYTF. DNA for the CDR3: TGTGCCAGCAGCTCAATAGTGTACGGTCGCTATGGCTACACCTTC.

CDR3 region: CASSLQTGTTYQETQYF. CDR3 sequence (DNA): TGTGCCAGCAGTCTCCAAACCGGGACCACGTACCAAGAGACCCAGTACTTC. The chain combines TRBV28 with TRBJ2-5, with D possibly called TRBD1 or TRBD2 (5 bases each). Germline-derived CDR1 and CDR2 are MDHEN and SYDVKM. The CDR3 is made up of 17 amino acids. Trimming removed 5 bases from V and 0 bases from J, with 19 bases in between.

The rearrangement joins TRBV28 to TRBJ2-3; D gene ambiguous. The CDR3 is 15 amino acids. CDR1 and CDR2 from the germline V gene are MDHEN and SYDVKM. The V end lost 1 base, the J end lost 0 bases, and 8 bases lay between the germline ends. As DNA, the CDR3 is TGTGCCAGCAGTTTATCTTGGGTTAGCACAGATACGCAGTATTTT. Encoded protein: CASSLSWVSTDTQYF.

The V gene is TRBV27, the J gene TRBJ2-1; 8 bases are a match to TRBD1. The CDR3 runs to 14 residues. The germline V gene encodes CDR1 MNHEY and CDR2 SMNVEV (reference sequence). J gave up 8 bases and V 5 bases, and 8 bases lay outside the gene matches. CDR3 nucleotides: TGTGCCAGCAGTGTGACAGGGGCGTGGGATGAGCAGTTCTTC. It translates to CASSVTGAWDEQFF.

This rearrangement joins TRBV19 to TRBJ1-2, with a weak D call TRBD1 (5 bases). The CDR3 has 14 residues. The V and J ends lost 4 bases and 0 bases respectively, with 9 bases between them. Germline V gene lookup returns CDR1 LNHDA and CDR2 SQIVND (reference sequence). The CDR3 loop reads CASSRRQPNYGYTF. CDR3 bases: TGTGCCAGTAGTAGGAGACAGCCTAACTATGGCTACACCTTC.

The rearrangement links TRBV28 to TRBJ2-5; 11 bases match TRBD2. CDR3 length: 21 amino acids. Germline-derived CDR1 and CDR2 are MDHEN and SYDVKM. J gave up 2 bases and V 1 base, and 18 bases lay outside the gene matches. The CDR3 DNA reads TGTGCCAGCAGTTTATTCCGGGGAGTTAGCGGGAGGGCCCCCGAACAAGAGACCCAGTACTTC. It is translated as CASSLFRGVSGRAPEQETQYF.